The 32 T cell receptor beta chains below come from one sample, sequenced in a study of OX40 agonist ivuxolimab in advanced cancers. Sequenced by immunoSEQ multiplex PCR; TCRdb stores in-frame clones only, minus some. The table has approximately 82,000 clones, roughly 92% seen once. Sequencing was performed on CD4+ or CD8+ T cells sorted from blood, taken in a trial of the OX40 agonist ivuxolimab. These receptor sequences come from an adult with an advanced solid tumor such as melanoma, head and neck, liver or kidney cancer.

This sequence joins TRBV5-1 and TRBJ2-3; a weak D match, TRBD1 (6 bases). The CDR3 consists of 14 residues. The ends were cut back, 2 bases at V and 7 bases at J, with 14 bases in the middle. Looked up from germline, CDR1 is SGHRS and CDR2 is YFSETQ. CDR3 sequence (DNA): TGCGCCAGCAGCTTCTCGTCTAGGGGGAATACGCAGTATTTT. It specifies CASSFSSRGNTQYF. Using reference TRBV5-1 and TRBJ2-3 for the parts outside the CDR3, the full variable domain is KAGVTQTPRYLIKTRGQQVTLSCSPISGHRSVSWYQQTPGQGLQFLFEYFSETQRNKGNFPGRFSGRQFSNSRSEMNVSTLELGDSALYLCASSFSSRGNTQYFGPGTRLTVL.

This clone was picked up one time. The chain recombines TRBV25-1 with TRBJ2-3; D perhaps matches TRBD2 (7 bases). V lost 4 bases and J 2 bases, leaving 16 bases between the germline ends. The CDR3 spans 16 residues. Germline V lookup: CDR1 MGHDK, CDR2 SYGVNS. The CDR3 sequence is CASSAWGGSSTDTQYF. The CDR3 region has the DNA TGTGCCAGCAGTGCTTGGGGGGGCAGTTCCACAGATACGCAGTATTTT.

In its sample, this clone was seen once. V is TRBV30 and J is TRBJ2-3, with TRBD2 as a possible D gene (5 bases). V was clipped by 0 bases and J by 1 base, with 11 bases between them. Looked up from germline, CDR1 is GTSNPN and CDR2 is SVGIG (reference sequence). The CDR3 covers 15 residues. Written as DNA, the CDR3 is TGTGCCTGGAGTGTAAGGCGGCGGGGCACAGATACGCAGTATTTT. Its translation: CAWSVRRRGTDTQYF.

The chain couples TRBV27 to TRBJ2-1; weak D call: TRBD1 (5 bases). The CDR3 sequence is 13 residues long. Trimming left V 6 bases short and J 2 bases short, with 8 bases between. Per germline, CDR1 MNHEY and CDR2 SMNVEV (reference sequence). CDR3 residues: CASRTGTYNEQFF. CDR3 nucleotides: TGTGCCAGCAGAACAGGTACCTACAATGAGCAGTTCTTC.

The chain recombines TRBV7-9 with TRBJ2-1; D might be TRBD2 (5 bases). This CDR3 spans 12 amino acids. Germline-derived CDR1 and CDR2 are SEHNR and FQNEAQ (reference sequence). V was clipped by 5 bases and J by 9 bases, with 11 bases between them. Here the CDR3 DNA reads TGTGCCAGCAGCCGAGGGTTGGTTGAGCAGTTCTTC. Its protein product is CASSRGLVEQFF.

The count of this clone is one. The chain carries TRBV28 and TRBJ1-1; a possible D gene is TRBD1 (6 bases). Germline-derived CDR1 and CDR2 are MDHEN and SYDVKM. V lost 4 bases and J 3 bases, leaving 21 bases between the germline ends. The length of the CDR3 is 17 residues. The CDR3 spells CASSSFGLRAGDTEAFF. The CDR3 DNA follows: TGTGCCAGCAGTTCTTTCGGACTTCGGGCAGGGGACACTGAAGCTTTCTTT.

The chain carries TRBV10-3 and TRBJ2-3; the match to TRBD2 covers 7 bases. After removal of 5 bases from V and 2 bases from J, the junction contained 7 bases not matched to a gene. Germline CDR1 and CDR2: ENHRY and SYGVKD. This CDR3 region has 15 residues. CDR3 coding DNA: TGTGCCATCAGTCACTCAGCGGGACTCACAGATACGCAGTATTTT. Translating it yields CAISHSAGLTDTQYF.

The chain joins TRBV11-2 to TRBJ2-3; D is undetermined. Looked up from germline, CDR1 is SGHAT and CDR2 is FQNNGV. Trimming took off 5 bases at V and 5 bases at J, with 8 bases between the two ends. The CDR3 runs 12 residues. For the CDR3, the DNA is TGTGCCAGCAGCCCCTGGAAAGATACGCAGTATTTT. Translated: CASSPWKDTQYF.

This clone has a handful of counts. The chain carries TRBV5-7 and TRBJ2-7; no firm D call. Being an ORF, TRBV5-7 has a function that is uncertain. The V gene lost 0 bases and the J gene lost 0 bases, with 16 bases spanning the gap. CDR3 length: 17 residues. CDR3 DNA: TGTGCCAGCAGCTTGGCCAAGGGCTTACCTACCTCCTACGAGCAGTACTTC. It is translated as CASSLAKGLPTSYEQYF.

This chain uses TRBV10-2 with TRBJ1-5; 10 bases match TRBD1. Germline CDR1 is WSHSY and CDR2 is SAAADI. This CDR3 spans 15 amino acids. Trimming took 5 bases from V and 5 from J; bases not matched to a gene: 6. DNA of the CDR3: TGCGCCAGCAGTTCCCGGGACAGGGGAGATCAGCCCCAGCATTTT. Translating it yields CASSSRDRGDQPQHF.

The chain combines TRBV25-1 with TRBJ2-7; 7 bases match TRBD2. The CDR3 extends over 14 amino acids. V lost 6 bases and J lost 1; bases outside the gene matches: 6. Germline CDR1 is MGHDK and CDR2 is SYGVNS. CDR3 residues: CASRMSGTSYEQYF. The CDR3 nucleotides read TGTGCCAGCAGGATGAGCGGGACGTCCTACGAGCAGTACTTC.

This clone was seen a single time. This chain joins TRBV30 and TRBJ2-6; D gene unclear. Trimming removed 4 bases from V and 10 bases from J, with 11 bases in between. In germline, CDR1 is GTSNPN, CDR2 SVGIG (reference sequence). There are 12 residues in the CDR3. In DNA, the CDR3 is TGTGCCTGGACTCAGTACCTTAACGTCCTGACTTTC. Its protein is CAWTQYLNVLTF.

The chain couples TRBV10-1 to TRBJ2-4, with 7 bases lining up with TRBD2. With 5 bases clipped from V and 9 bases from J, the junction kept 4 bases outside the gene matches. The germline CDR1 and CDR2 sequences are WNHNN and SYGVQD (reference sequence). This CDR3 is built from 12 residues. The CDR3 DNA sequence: TGCGCCAGCAGTCTATCGGGGGGCATTCAGTACTTC. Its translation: CASSLSGGIQYF.

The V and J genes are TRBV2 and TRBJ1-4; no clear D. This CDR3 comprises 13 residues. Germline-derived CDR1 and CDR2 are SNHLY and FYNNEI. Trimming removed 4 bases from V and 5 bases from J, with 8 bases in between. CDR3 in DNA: TGTGCCAGCAGTGGACGGAACAATGAAAAACTGTTTTTT. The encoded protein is CASSGRNNEKLFF.

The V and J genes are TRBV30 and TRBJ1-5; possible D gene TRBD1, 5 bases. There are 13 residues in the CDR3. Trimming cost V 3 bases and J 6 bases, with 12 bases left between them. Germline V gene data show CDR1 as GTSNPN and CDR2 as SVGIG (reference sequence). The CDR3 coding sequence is TGTGCCTGGAGGAGGGGCCCAGGTCAGCCCCAGCATTTT. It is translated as CAWRRGPGQPQHF. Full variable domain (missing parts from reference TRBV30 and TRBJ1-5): SQTIHQWPATLVQPVGSPLSLECTVEGTSNPNLYWYRQAAGRGLQLLFYSVGIGQISSEVPQNLSASRPQDRQFILSSKKLLLSDSGFYLCAWRRGPGQPQHFGDGTRLSIL.

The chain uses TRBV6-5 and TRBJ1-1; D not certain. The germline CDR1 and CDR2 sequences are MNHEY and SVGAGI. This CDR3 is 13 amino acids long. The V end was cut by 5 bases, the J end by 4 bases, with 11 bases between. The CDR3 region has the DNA TGTGCCAGCAGTGATCGGGGAACCACTGAAGCTTTCTTT. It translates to CASSDRGTTEAFF.

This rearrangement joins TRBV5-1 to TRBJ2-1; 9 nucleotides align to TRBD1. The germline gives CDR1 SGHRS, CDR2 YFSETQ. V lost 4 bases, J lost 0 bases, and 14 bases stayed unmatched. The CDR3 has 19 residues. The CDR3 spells CASSPEGGTGLSSYNEQFF. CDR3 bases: TGCGCCAGCAGCCCAGAGGGGGGGACAGGGCTTAGCTCCTACAATGAGCAGTTCTTC.

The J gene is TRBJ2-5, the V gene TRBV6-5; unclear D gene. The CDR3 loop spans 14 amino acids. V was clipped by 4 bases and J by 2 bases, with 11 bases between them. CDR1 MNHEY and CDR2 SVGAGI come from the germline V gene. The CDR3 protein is CASSSRVAQETQYF. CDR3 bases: TGTGCCAGCAGTTCCCGGGTAGCACAAGAGACCCAGTACTTC.

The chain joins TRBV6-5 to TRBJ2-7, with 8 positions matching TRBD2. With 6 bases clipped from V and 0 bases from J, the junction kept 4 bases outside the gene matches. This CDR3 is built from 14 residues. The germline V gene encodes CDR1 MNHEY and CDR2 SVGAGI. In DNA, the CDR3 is TGTGCCAGCAGAGTGAGCGGGGGCTCCTACGAGCAGTACTTC. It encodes CASRVSGGSYEQYF.

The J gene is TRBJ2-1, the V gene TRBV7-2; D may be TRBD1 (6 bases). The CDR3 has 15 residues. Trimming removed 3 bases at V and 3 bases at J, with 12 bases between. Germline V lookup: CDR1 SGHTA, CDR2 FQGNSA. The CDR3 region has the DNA TGTGCCAGCAGCTTGGGGTGGACAGACTACAATGAGCAGTTCTTC. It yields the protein CASSLGWTDYNEQFF.

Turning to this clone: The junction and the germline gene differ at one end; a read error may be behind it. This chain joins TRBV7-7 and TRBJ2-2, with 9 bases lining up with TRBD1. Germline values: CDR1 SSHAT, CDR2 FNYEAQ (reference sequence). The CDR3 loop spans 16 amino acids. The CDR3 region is CASSPGQGLGIGELFF. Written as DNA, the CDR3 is TGTGCTAGCAGCCCCGGACAGGGGTTAGGGATCGGGGAGCTGTTTTTT.

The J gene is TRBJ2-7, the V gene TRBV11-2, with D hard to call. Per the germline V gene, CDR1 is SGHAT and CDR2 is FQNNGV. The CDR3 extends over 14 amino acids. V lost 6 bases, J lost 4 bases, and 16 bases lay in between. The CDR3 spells CASRSGLNRYEQYF. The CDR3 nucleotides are TGTGCCAGCAGGTCGGGTCTGAACCGATACGAGCAGTACTTC.

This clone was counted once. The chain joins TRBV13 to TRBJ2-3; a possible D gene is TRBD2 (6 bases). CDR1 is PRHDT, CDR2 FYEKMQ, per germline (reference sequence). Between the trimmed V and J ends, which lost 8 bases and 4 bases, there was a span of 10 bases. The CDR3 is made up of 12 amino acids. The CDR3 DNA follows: TGTGCCAGCCGTCGGGACTCAGATACGCAGTATTTT. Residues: CASRRDSDTQYF.

The CDR3 protein is CASRLLAGGGDEQFF. The CDR3 DNA sequence: TGTGCCAGCAGGCTTCTAGCGGGAGGGGGCGATGAGCAGTTCTTC. The rearrangement joins TRBV2 to TRBJ2-1, with 12 bases aligning to TRBD2. From germline, CDR1 is SNHLY and CDR2 FYNNEI. V gave up 6 bases and J gave up 8 bases; unmatched junction bases: 8. The CDR3 covers 15 residues.

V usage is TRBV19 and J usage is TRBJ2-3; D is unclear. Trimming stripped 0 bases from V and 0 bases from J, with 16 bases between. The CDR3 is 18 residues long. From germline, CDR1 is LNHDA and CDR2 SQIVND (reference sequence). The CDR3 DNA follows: TGTGCCAGTAGTATAGATCGCCCTGCCTTTAGAAGCACAGATACGCAGTATTTT. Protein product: CASSIDRPAFRSTDTQYF.

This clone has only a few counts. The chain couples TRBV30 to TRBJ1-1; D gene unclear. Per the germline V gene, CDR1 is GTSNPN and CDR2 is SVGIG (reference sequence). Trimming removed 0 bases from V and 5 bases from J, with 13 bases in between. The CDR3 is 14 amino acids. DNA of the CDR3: TGTGCCTGGAGTGTTTGGGGTGGTCGGACTGAAGCTTTCTTT. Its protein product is CAWSVWGGRTEAFF.

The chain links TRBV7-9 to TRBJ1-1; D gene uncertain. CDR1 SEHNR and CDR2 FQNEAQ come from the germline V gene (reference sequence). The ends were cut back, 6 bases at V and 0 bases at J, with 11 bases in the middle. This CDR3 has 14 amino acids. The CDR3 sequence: CASSANGVNTEAFF. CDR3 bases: TGTGCCAGCAGTGCGAATGGGGTGAACACTGAAGCTTTCTTT.

This chain's CDR3 is CASTSAGTSGHEQFF. In DNA, the CDR3 is TGTGCCAGCACGTCAGCCGGGACTAGCGGTCATGAGCAGTTCTTC. The J gene is TRBJ2-1, the V gene TRBV7-9, with 11 positions matching TRBD2. The CDR3 totals 15 residues. CDR1 is SEHNR and CDR2 is FQNEAQ in the germline V gene (reference sequence). The J segment lost 8 bases and the V segment lost 7 bases, leaving 10 bases of the junction unmatched. Full variable domain (missing parts from reference TRBV7-9 and TRBJ2-1): DTGVSQNPRHKITKRGQNVTFRCDPISEHNRLYWYRQTLGQGPEFLTYFQNEAQLEKSRLLSDRFSAERPKGSFSTLEIQRTEQGDSAMYLCASTSAGTSGHEQFFGPGTRLTVL.

CDR3 sequence: CASSSQPNPNNEQFF. The CDR3 region has the DNA TGTGCCAGTAGCTCCCAACCGAACCCGAACAATGAGCAGTTCTTC. This chain uses TRBV19 with TRBJ2-1; D gene unclear. This CDR3 region has 15 residues. Germline V gives CDR1 LNHDA, CDR2 SQIVND (reference sequence). V was clipped by 6 bases and J by 5 bases, with 17 bases between them.

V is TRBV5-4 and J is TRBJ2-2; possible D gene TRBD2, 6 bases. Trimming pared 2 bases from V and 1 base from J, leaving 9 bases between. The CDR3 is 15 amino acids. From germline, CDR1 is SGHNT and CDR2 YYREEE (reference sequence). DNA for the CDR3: TGTGCCAGCAGCTTTGGGCGGGAGAACACCGGGGAGCTGTTTTTT. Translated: CASSFGRENTGELFF.

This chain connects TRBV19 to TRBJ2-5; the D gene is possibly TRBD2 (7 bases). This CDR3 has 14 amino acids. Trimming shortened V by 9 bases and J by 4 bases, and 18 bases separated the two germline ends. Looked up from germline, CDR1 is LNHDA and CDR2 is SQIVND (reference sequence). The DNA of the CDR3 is TGTGCCAGCCAGAGGGGGGGAATGGGAGAGACCCAGTACTTC. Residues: CASQRGGMGETQYF.

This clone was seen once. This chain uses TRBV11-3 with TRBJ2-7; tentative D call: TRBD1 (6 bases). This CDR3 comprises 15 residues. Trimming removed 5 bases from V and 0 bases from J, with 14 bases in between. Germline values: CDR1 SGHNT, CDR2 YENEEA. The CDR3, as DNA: TGTGCCAGCAGCCGTGGCCAGGGGAGCTCCTACGAGCAGTACTTC. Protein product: CASSRGQGSSYEQYF.